One and the same sample provided the 2 T cell receptor beta chains below, sequenced in a study of untreated major depressive disorder (dated by TCRdb to the late 2010s). Findings and caveats that apply to the study as a whole: In CD4+ T cells, sequencing confirmed that depressed patients used TRBV05-01 (Vbeta 5.1) more than controls did, with a one-tailed test giving p = 0.040.

The library was generated by the immunoSEQ multiplex PCR assay. Drawn from immuneACCESS, this table holds only the in-frame rearrangements with V and J called that TCRdb kept. Clones are partly lost; checked studies trace under half to an unresolved V gene and leave the rest unexplained. Across this sample there are 20,000 or so clones, with roughly 90% seen only once. The top ten constitute less than 0.75% of the sample. Antigens for these TCRs are unknown. Sequencing was done on a sample of CD4+ T cells from PBMCs. Every receptor here comes from a woman between 40 and 50 years old with major depressive disorder.

This clone was seen only once. This rearrangement joins TRBV9 to TRBJ2-1; 9 nucleotides agree with TRBD1. Trimming cost V 2 bases and J 4 bases; bases outside gene matches: 1. This CDR3 contains 14 residues. Germline V gene lookup returns CDR1 SGDLS and CDR2 YYNGEE. Written as DNA, the CDR3 is TGTGCCAGCAGCGTCGGACAGGGGTACAATGAGCAGTTCTTC. Residues: CASSVGQGYNEQFF.

The chain links TRBV18 to TRBJ2-7; no reliable D call. The CDR3 consists of 13 residues. Trimming pared 4 bases from V and 6 bases from J, leaving 13 bases between. Germline loops: CDR1 KGHSH, CDR2 LQKENI. The CDR3 DNA reads as TGTGCCAGCTCACTTGCGAACATAGCCGAGCAGTACGTC. Amino acids: CASSLANIAEQYV.